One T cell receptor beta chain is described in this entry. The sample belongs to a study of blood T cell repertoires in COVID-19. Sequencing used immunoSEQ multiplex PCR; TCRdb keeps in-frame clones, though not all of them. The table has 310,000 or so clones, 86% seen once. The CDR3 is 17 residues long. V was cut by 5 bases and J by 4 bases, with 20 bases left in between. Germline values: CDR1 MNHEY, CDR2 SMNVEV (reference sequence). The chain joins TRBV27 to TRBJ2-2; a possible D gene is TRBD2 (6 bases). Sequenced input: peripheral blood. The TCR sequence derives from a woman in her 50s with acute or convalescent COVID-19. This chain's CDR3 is CASSPNRDSVGTGELFF. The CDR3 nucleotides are TGTGCCAGCAGTCCTAACCGGGACTCAGTTGGCACCGGGGAGCTGTTTTTT.